This T cell receptor beta chain was profiled in a study of T-cell memory formation after mild COVID-19. It was 5'RACE with constant-segment primers that produced the TCR alpha and TCR beta cDNA libraries, which carried sample barcodes and UMIs. TCRdb processed the 5' RACE reads anew with MiXCR; each CDR3 protein has one entry. In the table there are 390,000 or so distinct CDR3 sequences, 15% to 20% of which are singletons. The sample consisted of PBMCs or a T cell subset sorted from them (not recorded which). The receptor was isolated from a man aged 18-30 years who had mild COVID-19 (a few samples of this study predate the infection). Cell type and time point are not known.

CDR3 residues: CASSQYRTDTQYF. The CDR3 DNA sequence: TGTGCCAGCAGCCAGTATCGCACAGATACGCAGTATTTT. The chain employs TRBV14 and TRBJ2-3; D remains unclear. CDR1 SGHDN and CDR2 FVKESK come from the germline V gene. V dropped 3 bases and J dropped 1 base, with 5 bases sitting between them. The CDR3 contains 13 residues.